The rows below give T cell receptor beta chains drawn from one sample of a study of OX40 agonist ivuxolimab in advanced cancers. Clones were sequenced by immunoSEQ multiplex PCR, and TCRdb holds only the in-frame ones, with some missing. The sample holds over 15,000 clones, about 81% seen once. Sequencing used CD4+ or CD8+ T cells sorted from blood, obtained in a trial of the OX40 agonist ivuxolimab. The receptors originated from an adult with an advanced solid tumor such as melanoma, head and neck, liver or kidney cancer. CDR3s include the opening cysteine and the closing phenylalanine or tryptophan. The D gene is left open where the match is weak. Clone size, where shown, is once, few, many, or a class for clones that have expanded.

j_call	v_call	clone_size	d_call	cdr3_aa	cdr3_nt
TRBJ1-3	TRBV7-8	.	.	CASSRTDFTGNTIYF	TGTGCCAGCAGCAGAACGGACTTCACTGGAAACACCATATATTTT
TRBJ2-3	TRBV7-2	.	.	CASSYLQGSTDTQYF	TGTGCCAGCAGCTACCTACAGGGTAGCACAGATACGCAGTATTTT
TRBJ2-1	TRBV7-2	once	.	CASSLGRNEQFF	TGTGCCAGCAGCTTAGGGCGCAATGAGCAGTTCTTC
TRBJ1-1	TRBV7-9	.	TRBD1	CASSSDRALGAFF	TGTGCCAGCAGCTCGGACAGGGCCTTGGGAGCTTTCTTT
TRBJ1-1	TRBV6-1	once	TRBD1	CASSMDRGMNTEAFF	TGTGCCAGCAGTATGGACAGGGGAATGAACACTGAAGCTTTCTTT
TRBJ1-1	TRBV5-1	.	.	CASSLVAENTEAFF	TGCGCCAGCAGCTTGGTGGCGGAAAACACTGAAGCTTTCTTT
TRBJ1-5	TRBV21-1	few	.	CASSKLRGQGNQPQHF	TGTGCCAGCAGCAAATTGAGGGGGCAGGGCAATCAGCCCCAGCATTTT
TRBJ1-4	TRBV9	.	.	CASSNRGAANEKLFF	TGTGCCAGCAGCAACCGGGGGGCGGCTAATGAAAAACTGTTTTTT
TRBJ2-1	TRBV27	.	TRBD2	CASSWVGGYNEQFF	TGTGCCAGCAGTTGGGTGGGAGGGTACAATGAGCAGTTCTTC
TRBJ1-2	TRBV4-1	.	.	CASSQDPGIYRDGYTF	TGCGCCAGCAGCCAAGATCCTGGTATCTACAGGGATGGCTACACCTTC
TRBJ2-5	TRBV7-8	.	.	CASSLGGEETQYF	TGTGCCAGCAGCTTAGGGGGGGAAGAGACCCAGTACTTC
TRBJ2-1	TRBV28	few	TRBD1	CASSSPVTTRPGQVGNEQFF	TGTGCCAGCAGTTCCCCAGTCACTACCCGTCCGGGACAGGTGGGGAATGAGCAGTTCTTC
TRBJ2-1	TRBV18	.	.	CASSLHPGSYNEQFF	TGTGCCAGCTCACTTCACCCGGGATCATACAATGAGCAGTTCTTC
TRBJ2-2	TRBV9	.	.	CASSVGTGGELFF	TGTGCCAGCAGCGTAGGCACAGGCGGGGAGCTGTTTTTT
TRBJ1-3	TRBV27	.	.	CASSPTVYSGNTIYF	TGTGCCAGCAGTCCGACAGTATACTCTGGAAACACCATATATTTT
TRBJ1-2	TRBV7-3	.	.	CASSSGPLYGYTF	TGTGCCAGCAGCTCGGGACCCCTCTATGGCTACACCTTC
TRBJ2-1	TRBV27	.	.	CASRSGSSYNEQFF	TGTGCCAGCAGGAGCGGAAGCTCCTACAATGAGCAGTTCTTC
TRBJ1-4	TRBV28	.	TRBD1	CASEAGGQTNEKLFF	TGTGCCAGCGAGGCAGGGGGCCAGACTAATGAAAAACTGTTTTTT
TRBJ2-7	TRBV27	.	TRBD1	CASKSSEGDRALKQYF	TGTGCCAGCAAAAGCTCCGAAGGGGACAGGGCCCTCAAGCAGTACTTC
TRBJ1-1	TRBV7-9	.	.	CASSLDAPEAFF	TGTGCCAGCAGCCTCGACGCACCTGAAGCTTTCTTT
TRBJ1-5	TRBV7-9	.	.	CASSLGDLGQVNQPQHF	TGTGCCAGCAGCTTAGGGGATCTCGGTCAGGTCAATCAGCCCCAGCATTTT
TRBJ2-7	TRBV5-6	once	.	CASSLLGPYEQYF	TGTGCCAGCAGCTTGTTGGGACCCTACGAGCAGTACTTC
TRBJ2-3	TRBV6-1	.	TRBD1	CASREDSDRGYDTQYF	TGTGCCAGCAGGGAAGATTCCGACAGGGGGTATGACACGCAGTATTTT
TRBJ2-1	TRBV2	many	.	CASRDPSYNEQFF	TGTGCCAGCAGGGACCCCTCCTACAATGAGCAGTTCTTC
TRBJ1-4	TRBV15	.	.	CATSRERYTGEKLFF	TGTGCCACCAGCAGAGAACGTTATACTGGAGAAAAACTGTTTTTT
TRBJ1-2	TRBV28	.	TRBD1	CASRPGQARGYTF	TGTGCCAGCAGACCAGGACAGGCTCGCGGCTACACCTTC
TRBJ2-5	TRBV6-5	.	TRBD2	CASSYYAGGPETQYF	TGTGCCAGCAGTTACTATGCGGGGGGGCCAGAGACCCAGTACTTC
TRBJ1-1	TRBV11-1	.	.	CASRWAGESEAFF	TGTGCCAGCAGGTGGGCAGGAGAATCTGAAGCTTTCTTT
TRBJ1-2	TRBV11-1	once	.	CASSLPGTAGYTF	TGTGCCAGCAGCTTACCAGGGACTGCCGGCTACACCTTC
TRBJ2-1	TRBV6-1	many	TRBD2	CAVEVAGGFYNEQFF	TGTGCAGTAGAGGTAGCGGGAGGTTTCTACAATGAGCAGTTCTTC
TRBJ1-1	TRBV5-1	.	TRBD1	CASSFGTGGDTEAFF	TGCGCCAGCAGCTTCGGGACAGGGGGCGACACTGAAGCTTTCTTT
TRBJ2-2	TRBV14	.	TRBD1	CASSQVKMTGSTGELFF	TGTGCCAGCAGCCAAGTCAAAATGACAGGGAGCACCGGGGAGCTGTTTTTT
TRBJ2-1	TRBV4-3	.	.	CASSQDLSSYNEQFF	TGCGCCAGCAGCCAAGATCTCAGCTCCTACAATGAGCAGTTCTTC
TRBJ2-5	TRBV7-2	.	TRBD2	CASSLSGVYQETQYF	TGTGCCAGCAGCTTAAGCGGGGTGTACCAAGAGACCCAGTACTTC
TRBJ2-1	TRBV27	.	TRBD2	CASSSIYGGEFYNEQFF	TGTGCCAGCAGTTCCATCTACGGGGGGGAGTTCTACAATGAGCAGTTCTTC
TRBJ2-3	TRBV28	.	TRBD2	CAAKGLTSGVGTDTQYF	TGTGCCGCAAAAGGGTTGACTAGCGGGGTAGGCACAGATACGCAGTATTTT
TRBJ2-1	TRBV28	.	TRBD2	CASSLYSGGSSYNEQFF	TGTGCCAGCAGTTTATACTCGGGGGGGAGCTCCTACAATGAGCAGTTCTTC
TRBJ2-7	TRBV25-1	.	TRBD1	CASRQGESYEQYF	TGTGCCAGCAGGCAGGGGGAATCCTACGAGCAGTACTTC
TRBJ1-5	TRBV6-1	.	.	CASSLGGLGPQHF	TGTGCCAGCAGTTTGGGAGGGTTGGGGCCCCAGCATTTT
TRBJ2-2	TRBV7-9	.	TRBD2	CASKLAGGGATGELFF	TGTGCCAGCAAACTAGCGGGAGGTGGGGCGACCGGGGAGCTGTTTTTT